This TCR beta chain was obtained from a study of blood T cells in healthy people across ages. This CDR3 has 14 residues. V was trimmed by 6 bases and J by 2 bases, leaving 17 bases between them. Looked up from germline, CDR1 is DFQATT and CDR2 is SNEGSKA (reference sequence). PCR was performed a second time for roughly 7 to 11 cycles using a sample-barcoded 5' primer and a J-beta primer mix. TCRdb re-analysed the 5' RACE reads in MiXCR, keeping a single row per CDR3 protein. The sample holds roughly 790,000 distinct CDR3 sequences; roughly 43% are singletons and the top ten take 20% to 25%. This chain links TRBV20-1 with TRBJ2-7; D possibly matches TRBD1 or TRBD2 (5 bases each). The specimen sequenced was blood. The receptor was isolated from a woman aged 60-75 years in good health. The CDR3 loop reads CSAVKVRDAYEQYF. For the CDR3, the DNA is TGCAGTGCCGTCAAAGTCCGGGACGCCTACGAGCAGTACTTC.